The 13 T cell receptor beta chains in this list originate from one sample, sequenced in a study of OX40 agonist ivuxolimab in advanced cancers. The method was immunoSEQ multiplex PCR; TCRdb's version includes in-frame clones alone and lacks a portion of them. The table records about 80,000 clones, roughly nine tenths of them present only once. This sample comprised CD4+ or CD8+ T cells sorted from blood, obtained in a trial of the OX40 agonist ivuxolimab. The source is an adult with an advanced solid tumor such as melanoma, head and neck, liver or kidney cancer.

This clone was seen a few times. The CDR3 is CSARRQGYTF. The CDR3 DNA sequence: TGCAGTGCACGGCGACAGGGCTACACCTTC. The chain links TRBV20-1 to TRBJ1-2, with a possible D match to TRBD1 (5 bases). V lost 6 bases to trimming and J lost 8 bases, with 10 bases between them. This CDR3 spans 10 amino acids. Per the germline V gene, CDR1 is DFQATT and CDR2 is SNEGSKA (reference sequence).

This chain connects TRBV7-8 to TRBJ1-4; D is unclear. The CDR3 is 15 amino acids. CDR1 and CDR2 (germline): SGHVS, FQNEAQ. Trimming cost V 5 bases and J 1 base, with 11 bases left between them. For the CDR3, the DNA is TGTGCCAGCAGCGCGCGTCGAGGAACTAATGAAAAACTGTTTTTT. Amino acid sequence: CASSARRGTNEKLFF.

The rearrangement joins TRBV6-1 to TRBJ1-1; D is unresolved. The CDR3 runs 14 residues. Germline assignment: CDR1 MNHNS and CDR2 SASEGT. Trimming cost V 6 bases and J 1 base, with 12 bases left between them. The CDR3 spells CASRRGEENTEAFF. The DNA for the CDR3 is TGTGCCAGCAGACGCGGGGAGGAGAACACTGAAGCTTTCTTT.

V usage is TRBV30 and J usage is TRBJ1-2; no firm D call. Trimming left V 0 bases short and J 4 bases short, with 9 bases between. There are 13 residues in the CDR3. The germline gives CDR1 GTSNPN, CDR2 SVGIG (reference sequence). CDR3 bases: TGTGCCTGGAGTGTTGAGGGCCTCTATGGCTACACCTTC. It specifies CAWSVEGLYGYTF.

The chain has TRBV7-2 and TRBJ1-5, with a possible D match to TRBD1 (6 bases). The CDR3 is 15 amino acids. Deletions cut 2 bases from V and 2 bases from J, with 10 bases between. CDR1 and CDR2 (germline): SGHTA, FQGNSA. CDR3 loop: CASSLSRGGNQPQHF. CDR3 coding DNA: TGTGCCAGCAGCTTATCCAGGGGTGGCAATCAGCCCCAGCATTTT.

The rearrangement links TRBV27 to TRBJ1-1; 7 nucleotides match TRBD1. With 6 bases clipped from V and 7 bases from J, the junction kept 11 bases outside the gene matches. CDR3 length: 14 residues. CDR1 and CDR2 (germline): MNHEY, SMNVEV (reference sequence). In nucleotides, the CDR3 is TGTGCCAGCAGCTACAGGGGTTACCAGGGTGAAGCTTTCTTT. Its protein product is CASSYRGYQGEAFF.

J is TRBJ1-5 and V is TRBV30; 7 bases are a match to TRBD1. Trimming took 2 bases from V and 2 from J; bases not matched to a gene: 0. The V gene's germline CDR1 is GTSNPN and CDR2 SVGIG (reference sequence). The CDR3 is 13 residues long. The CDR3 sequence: CAWSTGGNQPQHF. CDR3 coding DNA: TGTGCCTGGAGTACAGGGGGCAATCAGCCCCAGCATTTT.

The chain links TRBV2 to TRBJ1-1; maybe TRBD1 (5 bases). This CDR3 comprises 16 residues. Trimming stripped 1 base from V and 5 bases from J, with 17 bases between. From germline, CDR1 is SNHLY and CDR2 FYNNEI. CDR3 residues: CASSEVGSWGGTEAFF. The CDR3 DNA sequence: TGTGCCAGCAGTGAAGTAGGGAGCTGGGGCGGGACTGAAGCTTTCTTT.

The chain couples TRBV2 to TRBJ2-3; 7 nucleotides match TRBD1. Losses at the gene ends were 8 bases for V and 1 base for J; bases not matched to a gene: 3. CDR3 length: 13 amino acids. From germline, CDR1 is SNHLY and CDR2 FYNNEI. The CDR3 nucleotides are TGTGCCAGCGGCGGACAGGGCACAGATACGCAGTATTTT. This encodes CASGGQGTDTQYF.

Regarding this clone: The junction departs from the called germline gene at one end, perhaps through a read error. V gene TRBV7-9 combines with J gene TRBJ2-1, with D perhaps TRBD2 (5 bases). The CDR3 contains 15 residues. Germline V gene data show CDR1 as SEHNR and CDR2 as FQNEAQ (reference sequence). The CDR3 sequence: CASSVASSSYNEQFF. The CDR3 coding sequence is TGTGCCAGCAGCGTAGCGAGTAGCTCCTACAATGAGCAGTTCTTC.

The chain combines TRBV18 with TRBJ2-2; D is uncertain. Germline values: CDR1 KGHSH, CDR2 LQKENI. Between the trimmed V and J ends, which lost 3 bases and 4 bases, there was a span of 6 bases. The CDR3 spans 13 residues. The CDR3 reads CASSPIGTGELFF. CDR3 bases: TGTGCCAGCTCACCTATCGGCACCGGGGAGCTGTTTTTT.

This chain's CDR3 is CASKGVSSYNSPLHF. The DNA of the CDR3 is TGTGCCAGCAAGGGGGTGAGCTCCTATAATTCACCCCTCCACTTT. The V call is TRBV28, the J call TRBJ1-6, with D possibly matching TRBD1 (6 bases). Germline V lookup: CDR1 MDHEN, CDR2 SYDVKM. Between the trimmed V and J ends, which lost 7 bases and 0 bases, there was a span of 10 bases. This CDR3 has 15 amino acids.

The CDR3 sequence: CASSLETGRTDTQYF. For the CDR3, the DNA is TGTGCCAGCAGCTTAGAAACTGGCCGCACAGATACGCAGTATTTT. The J gene is TRBJ2-3, the V gene TRBV5-8; D is unclear. Germline V CDR1 and CDR2: SGHTS, YDEGEE. The CDR3 is made up of 15 amino acids. V lost 2 bases and J lost 1, with 11 bases in between.